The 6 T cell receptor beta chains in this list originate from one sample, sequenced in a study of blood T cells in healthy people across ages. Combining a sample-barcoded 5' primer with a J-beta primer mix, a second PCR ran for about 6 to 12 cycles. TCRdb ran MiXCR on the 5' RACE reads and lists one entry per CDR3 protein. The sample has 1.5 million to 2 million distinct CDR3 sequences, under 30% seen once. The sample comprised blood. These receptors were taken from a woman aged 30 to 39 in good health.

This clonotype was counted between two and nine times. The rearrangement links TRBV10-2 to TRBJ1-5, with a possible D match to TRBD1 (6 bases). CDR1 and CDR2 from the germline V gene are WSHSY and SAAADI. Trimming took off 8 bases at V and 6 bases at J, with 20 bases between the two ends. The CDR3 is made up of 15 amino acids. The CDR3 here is CASPGNRVEGQPQHF. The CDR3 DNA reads TGCGCCAGCCCCGGAAACAGGGTTGAGGGTCAGCCCCAGCATTTT.

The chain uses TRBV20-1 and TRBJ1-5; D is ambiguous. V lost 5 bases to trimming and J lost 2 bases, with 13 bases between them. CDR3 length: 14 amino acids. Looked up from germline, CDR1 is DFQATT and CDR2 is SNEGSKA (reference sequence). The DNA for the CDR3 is TGCAGTGCTGGGCCCCCTCGGGGCAATCAGCCCCAGCATTTT. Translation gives CSAGPPRGNQPQHF.

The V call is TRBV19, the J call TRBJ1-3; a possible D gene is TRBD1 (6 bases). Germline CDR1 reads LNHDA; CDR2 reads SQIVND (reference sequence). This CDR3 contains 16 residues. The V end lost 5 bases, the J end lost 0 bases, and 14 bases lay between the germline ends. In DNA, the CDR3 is TGTGCCAGTAGTGCCCCGGGGGGCCGCTCTGGAAACACCATATATTTT. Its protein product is CASSAPGGRSGNTIYF.

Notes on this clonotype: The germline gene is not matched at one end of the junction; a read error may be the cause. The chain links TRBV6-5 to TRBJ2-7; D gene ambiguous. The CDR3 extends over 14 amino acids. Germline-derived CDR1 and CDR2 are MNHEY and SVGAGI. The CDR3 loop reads CACSYSTDSYEQYF. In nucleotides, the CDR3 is TGTGCCTGCAGTTACTCAACGGACTCCTACGAGCAGTACTTC.

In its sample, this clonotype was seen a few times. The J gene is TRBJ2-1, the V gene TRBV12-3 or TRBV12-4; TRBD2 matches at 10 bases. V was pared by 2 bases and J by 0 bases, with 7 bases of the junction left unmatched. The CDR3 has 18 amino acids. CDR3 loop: CASSLSVAGGYSYNEQFF. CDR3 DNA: TGTGCCAGCAGTTTAAGCGTAGCGGGGGGATACTCCTACAATGAGCAGTTCTTC.

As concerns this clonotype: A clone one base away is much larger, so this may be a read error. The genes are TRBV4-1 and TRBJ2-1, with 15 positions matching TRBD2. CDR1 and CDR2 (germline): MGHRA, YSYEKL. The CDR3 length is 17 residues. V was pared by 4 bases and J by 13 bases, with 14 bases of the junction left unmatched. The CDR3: CASSRGLAGGIQETQFF. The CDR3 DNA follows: TGCGCCAGCAGCCGGGGACTAGCGGGGGGTATCCAAGAGACCCAGTTCTTC.